The 18 T cell receptor beta chains reported below all come from one sample, sequenced in a study of cytomegalovirus exposure and HLA in healthy donors. PCR involved 60 Vbeta and 13 Jbeta primers. Profiled with immunoSEQ multiplex PCR; TCRdb holds only in-frame clones, not every one. The data contain approximately 150,000 clones, roughly 80% of them singletons. Sequencing was done on a sample of PBMCs. The source of these receptors is a female donor in good health and CMV-seronegative.

V gene TRBV2 combines with J gene TRBJ2-7; D is unclear. CDR1 SNHLY and CDR2 FYNNEI come from the germline V gene. The ends were cut back, 1 base at V and 4 bases at J, with 17 bases in the middle. This CDR3 has 16 amino acids. CDR3 amino acids: CASSEGPPPHSYEQYF. In nucleotides, the CDR3 is TGTGCCAGCAGTGAAGGCCCCCCTCCGCACTCGTACGAGCAGTACTTC.

V gene TRBV6-5 combines with J gene TRBJ1-2; D is possibly TRBD1 (5 bases). CDR1 and CDR2 from the germline V gene are MNHEY and SVGAGI. CDR3 length: 14 amino acids. Deletions cut 5 bases from V and 4 bases from J, with 14 bases between. CDR3 sequence (DNA): TGTGCCAGCAGTCCCGGGTTAACAGGCTATGGCTACACCTTC. Translated, it gives CASSPGLTGYGYTF.

The chain combines TRBV27 with TRBJ2-7; 12 bases are a match to TRBD2. The CDR3 runs to 15 residues. Germline V CDR1 and CDR2: MNHEY, SMNVEV (reference sequence). V was clipped by 3 bases and J by 4 bases; unmatched bases: 4. CDR3 bases: TGTGCCAGCAGTTTTTCTAGCGGGAGGGCGTACGAGCAGTACTTC. It is translated as CASSFSSGRAYEQYF.

This chain links TRBV6-1 with TRBJ1-3; D not resolved. Trimming cost V 3 bases and J 0 bases, with 9 bases left between them. CDR1 and CDR2 from the germline V gene are MNHNS and SASEGT. The CDR3 runs 15 residues. The CDR3 DNA reads as TGTGCCAGCAGTGACGGGGTTAACTCTGGAAACACCATATATTTT. Amino acids: CASSDGVNSGNTIYF.

The chain combines TRBV4-2 with TRBJ1-1, with 8 bases fitting TRBD1. The germline CDR1 and CDR2 sequences are LGHNA and YNFKEQ. This CDR3 spans 15 amino acids. The V segment lost 3 bases and the J segment 0 bases; nucleotides outside the gene matches: 3. CDR3 bases: TGTGCCAGCAGCCAGATGACAGGGGTGAACACTGAAGCTTTCTTT. This gives the protein CASSQMTGVNTEAFF.

J is TRBJ2-1 and V is TRBV7-8; 9 bases match TRBD2. CDR1 and CDR2 from the germline V gene are SGHVS and FQNEAQ. The CDR3 loop spans 15 amino acids. V shed 3 bases and J 2 bases; nucleotides not matched to a gene: 2. The CDR3 spells CASSLREGAYNEQFF. CDR3 DNA sequence: TGTGCCAGCAGCTTGCGGGAGGGAGCCTACAATGAGCAGTTCTTC.

The chain links TRBV5-1 to TRBJ2-5; 10 bases line up with TRBD1. V lost 4 bases and J lost 5; bases outside the gene matches: 8. The germline gives CDR1 SGHRS, CDR2 YFSETQ. The CDR3 is made up of 15 amino acids. CDR3 sequence reads: CASSPGQGTRETQYF. Written as DNA, the CDR3 is TGCGCCAGCAGCCCGGGACAGGGGACGCGGGAGACCCAGTACTTC. The whole variable domain, remainder taken from reference TRBV5-1 and TRBJ2-5, is KAGVTQTPRYLIKTRGQQVTLSCSPISGHRSVSWYQQTPGQGLQFLFEYFSETQRNKGNFPGRFSGRQFSNSRSEMNVSTLELGDSALYLCASSPGQGTRETQYFGPGTRLLVL.

The V and J genes are TRBV18 and TRBJ1-2; D is perhaps TRBD1 (6 bases). Between the trimmed V and J ends, which lost 2 bases and 8 bases, there was a span of 21 bases. Germline V gene data show CDR1 as KGHSH and CDR2 as LQKENI. The CDR3 extends over 16 amino acids. The CDR3 nucleotides read TGTGCCAGCTCACCAGGGACACATCAACCCCCTATCGGCTACACCTTC. It translates to CASSPGTHQPPIGYTF.

This clone was counted a few times. The rearrangement joins TRBV14 to TRBJ2-7; D is unclear. Germline values: CDR1 SGHDN, CDR2 FVKESK. V lost 1 base to trimming and J lost 3 bases, with 7 bases between them. The CDR3 sequence is 13 residues long. CDR3 sequence reads: CASSQGLDYEQYF. In DNA form, the CDR3 reads TGTGCCAGCAGCCAAGGGCTAGACTACGAGCAGTACTTC.

This chain joins TRBV28 and TRBJ2-7, with 8 bases matching TRBD2. Looked up from germline, CDR1 is MDHEN and CDR2 is SYDVKM. V lost 4 bases and J lost 4; bases outside the gene matches: 12. CDR3 size: 16 residues. CDR3 sequence (DNA): TGTGCCAGCAGTTACACTAGCGGCACGGGTTTATACGAGCAGTACTTC. Translated, it gives CASSYTSGTGLYEQYF.

The genes are TRBV27 and TRBJ2-1, with a weak D call TRBD2 (6 bases). From germline, CDR1 is MNHEY and CDR2 SMNVEV (reference sequence). The V end was cut by 1 base, the J end by 1 base, with 8 bases between. CDR3 length equals 15 residues. The CDR3 nucleotides are TGTGCCAGCAGTTTATGGGGGGTATCCTACAATGAGCAGTTCTTC. Protein sequence: CASSLWGVSYNEQFF.

This clone has only one observation. The chain links TRBV7-8 to TRBJ2-1; weak D call: TRBD2 (6 bases). V lost 1 base to trimming and J lost 3 bases, with 19 bases between them. Germline V gene data show CDR1 as SGHVS and CDR2 as FQNEAQ. There are 18 residues in the CDR3. In nucleotides, the CDR3 is TGTGCCAGCAGCTTAGTAAGAGGGTGGGAGGCGTTCTACAATGAGCAGTTCTTC. The encoded protein is CASSLVRGWEAFYNEQFF.

The chain links TRBV6-1 to TRBJ2-7, with D uncertain. This CDR3 has 12 residues. With 4 bases removed from V and 2 bases from J, the gap between germline ends came to 6 bases. The germline V gene has CDR1 MNHNS and CDR2 SASEGT. CDR3 sequence (DNA): TGTGCCAGCAGTGTAGGAGCCTACGAGCAGTACTTC. It encodes CASSVGAYEQYF.

This clone was seen a few times. This sequence joins TRBV4-2 and TRBJ2-1; 7 nucleotides agree with TRBD1. Germline assignment: CDR1 LGHNA and CDR2 YNFKEQ. There are 15 residues in the CDR3. The V and J ends lost 5 bases and 5 bases, in that order; junction bases with no gene match: 9. The CDR3 DNA follows: TGTGCCAGCAGCAAATTCGGGACAGATGACAATGAGCAGTTCTTC. Translated, it gives CASSKFGTDDNEQFF.

In its sample, this clone was seen a few times. The chain is built from TRBV5-1 and TRBJ2-5; TRBD2 agrees at 7 bases. V gave up 2 bases and J gave up 1 base; unmatched junction bases: 11. Germline V gene data show CDR1 as SGHRS and CDR2 as YFSETQ. The CDR3 loop spans 17 amino acids. Here the CDR3 DNA reads TGCGCCAGCAGCTTCGGGGCGTCGGGGGGACTCCAAGAGACCCAGTACTTC. It specifies CASSFGASGGLQETQYF.

The rearrangement uses TRBV6-1 and TRBJ2-5; possibly TRBD1 for D (6 bases). Germline V lookup: CDR1 MNHNS, CDR2 SASEGT. Trimming cost V 5 bases and J 5 bases, with 15 bases left between them. CDR3 length: 14 amino acids. The CDR3 DNA follows: TGTGCCAGCAGTCGGGACAACGGTTCGGAGACCCAGTACTTC. This encodes CASSRDNGSETQYF.

CDR3 amino acids: CAIRGQGEGQPQHF. CDR3 in DNA: TGTGCCATCAGGGGACAGGGGGAAGGTCAGCCCCAGCATTTT. The chain joins TRBV10-3 to TRBJ1-5; 11 bases line up with TRBD1. Trimming removed 6 bases from V and 6 bases from J; junction bases left unmatched: 4. CDR3 length: 14 residues. Germline loops: CDR1 ENHRY, CDR2 SYGVKD.

This chain joins TRBV7-9 and TRBJ2-3; no definite D call. CDR1 is SEHNR and CDR2 is FQNEAQ in the germline V gene (reference sequence). This CDR3 has 12 residues. V lost 5 bases and J 4 bases, leaving 7 bases between the germline ends. DNA of the CDR3: TGTGCCAGCAGCCACTCCTCAGATACGCAGTATTTT. Its translation: CASSHSSDTQYF.